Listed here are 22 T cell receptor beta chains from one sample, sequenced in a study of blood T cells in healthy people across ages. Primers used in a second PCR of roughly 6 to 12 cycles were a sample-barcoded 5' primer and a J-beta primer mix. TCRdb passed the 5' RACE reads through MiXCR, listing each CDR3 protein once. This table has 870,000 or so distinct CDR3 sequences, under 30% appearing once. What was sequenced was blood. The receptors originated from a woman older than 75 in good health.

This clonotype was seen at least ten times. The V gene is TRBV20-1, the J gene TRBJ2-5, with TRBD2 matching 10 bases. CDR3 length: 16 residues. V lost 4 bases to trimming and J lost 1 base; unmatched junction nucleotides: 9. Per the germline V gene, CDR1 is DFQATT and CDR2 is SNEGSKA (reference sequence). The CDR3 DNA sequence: TGCAGTGCTAATAGCGGGGGGAGGTCGTTCCAAGAGACCCAGTACTTC. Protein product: CSANSGGRSFQETQYF.

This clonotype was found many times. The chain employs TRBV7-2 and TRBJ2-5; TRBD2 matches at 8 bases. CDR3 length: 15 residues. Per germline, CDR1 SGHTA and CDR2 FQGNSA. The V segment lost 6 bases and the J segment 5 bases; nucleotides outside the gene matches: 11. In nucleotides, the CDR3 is TGTGCCAGCAGGCGCCCCGGGGGGGCGGATGAGACCCAGTACTTC. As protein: CASRRPGGADETQYF.

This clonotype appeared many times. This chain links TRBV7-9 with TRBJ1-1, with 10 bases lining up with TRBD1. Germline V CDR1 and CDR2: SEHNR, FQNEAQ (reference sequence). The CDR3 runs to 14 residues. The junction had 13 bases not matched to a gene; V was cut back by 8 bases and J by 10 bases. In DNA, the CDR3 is TGTGCCAGCGGCGTAAGGGGGACAGGGGTTAGAGCTTTCTTT. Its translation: CASGVRGTGVRAFF.

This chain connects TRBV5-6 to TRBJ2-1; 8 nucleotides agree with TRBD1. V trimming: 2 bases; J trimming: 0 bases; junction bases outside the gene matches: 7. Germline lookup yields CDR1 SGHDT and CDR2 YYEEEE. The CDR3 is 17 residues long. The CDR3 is CASSFDRGGSSYNEQFF. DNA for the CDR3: TGTGCCAGCAGCTTTGACAGGGGCGGAAGCTCCTACAATGAGCAGTTCTTC. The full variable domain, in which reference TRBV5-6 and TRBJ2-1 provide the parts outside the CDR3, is DAGVTQSPTHLIKTRGQQVTLRCSPKSGHDTVSWYQQALGQGPQFIFQYYEEEERQRGNFPDRFSGHQFPNYSSELNVNALLLGDSALYLCASSFDRGGSSYNEQFFGPGTRLTVL.

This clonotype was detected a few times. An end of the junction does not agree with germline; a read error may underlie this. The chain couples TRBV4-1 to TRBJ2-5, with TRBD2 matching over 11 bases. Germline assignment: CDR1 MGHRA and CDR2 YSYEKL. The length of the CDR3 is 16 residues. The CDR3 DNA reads TGCGCCGGCAGCCAAACTACTAGCGGGGGTGGGGAGACCCAGTACTTC. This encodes CAGSQTTSGGGETQYF.

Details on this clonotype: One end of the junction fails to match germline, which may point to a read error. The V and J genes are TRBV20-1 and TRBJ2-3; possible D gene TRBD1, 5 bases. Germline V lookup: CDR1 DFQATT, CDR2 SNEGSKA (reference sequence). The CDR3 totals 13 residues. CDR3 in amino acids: CSARVQSTGTQYF. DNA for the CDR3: TGCAGTGCTAGAGTACAGAGCACAGGTACGCAGTATTTT.

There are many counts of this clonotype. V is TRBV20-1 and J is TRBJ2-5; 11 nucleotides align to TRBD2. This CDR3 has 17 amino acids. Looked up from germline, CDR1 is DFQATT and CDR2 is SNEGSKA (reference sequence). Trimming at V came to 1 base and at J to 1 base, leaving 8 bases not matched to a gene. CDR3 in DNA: TGCAGTGCTAGAGCCCCGGGACTAGCGGCACCCCAAGAGACCCAGTACTTC. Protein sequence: CSARAPGLAAPQETQYF.

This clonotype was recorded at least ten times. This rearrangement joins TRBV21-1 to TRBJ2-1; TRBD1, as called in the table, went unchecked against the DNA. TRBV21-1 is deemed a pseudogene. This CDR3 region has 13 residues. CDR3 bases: TGTGCCAGCAGCGTCAGGGGGGAAGGTGAGCAGTTCTTC. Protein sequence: CASSVRGEGEQFF.

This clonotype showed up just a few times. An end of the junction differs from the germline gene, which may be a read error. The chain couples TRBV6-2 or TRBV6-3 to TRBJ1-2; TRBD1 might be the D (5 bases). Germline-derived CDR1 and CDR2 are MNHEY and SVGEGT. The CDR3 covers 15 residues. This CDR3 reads CAGSTGTAQSYGYTF. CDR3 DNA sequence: TGTGCCGGCAGTACCGGGACGGCGCAATCTTATGGCTACACCTTC.

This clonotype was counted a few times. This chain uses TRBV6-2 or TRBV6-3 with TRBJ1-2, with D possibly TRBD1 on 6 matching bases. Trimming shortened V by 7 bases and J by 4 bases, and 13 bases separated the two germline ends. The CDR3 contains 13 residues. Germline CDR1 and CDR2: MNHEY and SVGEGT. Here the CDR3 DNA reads TGTGCCAGCACAGCACAGGGCGGCTATGGCTACACCTTC. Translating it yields CASTAQGGYGYTF.

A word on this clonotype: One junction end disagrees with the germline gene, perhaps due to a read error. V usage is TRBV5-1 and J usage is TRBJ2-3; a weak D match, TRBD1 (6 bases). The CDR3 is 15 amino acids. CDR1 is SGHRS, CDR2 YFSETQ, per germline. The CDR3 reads CPSSSGDARTDTQYF. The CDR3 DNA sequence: TGCCCCAGCAGCTCAGGGGACGCCCGCACAGATACGCAGTATTTT.

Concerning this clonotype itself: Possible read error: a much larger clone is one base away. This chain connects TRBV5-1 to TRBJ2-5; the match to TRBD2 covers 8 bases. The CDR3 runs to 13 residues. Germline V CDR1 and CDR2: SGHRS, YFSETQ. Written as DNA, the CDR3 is TGCGCCTGCAGCCCGGGGACTAGTCAAGAGCAGTACTTC. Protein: CACSPGTSQEQYF.

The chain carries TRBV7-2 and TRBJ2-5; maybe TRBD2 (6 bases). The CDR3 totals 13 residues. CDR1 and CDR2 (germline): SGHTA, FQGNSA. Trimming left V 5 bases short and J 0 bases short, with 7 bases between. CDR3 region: CASSRLDQETQYF. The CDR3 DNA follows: TGTGCCAGCAGCCGACTAGACCAAGAGACCCAGTACTTC.

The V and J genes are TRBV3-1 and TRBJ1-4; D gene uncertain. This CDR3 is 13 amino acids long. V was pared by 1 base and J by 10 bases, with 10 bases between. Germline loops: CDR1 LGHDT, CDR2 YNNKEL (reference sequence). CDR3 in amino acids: CASSQGGRVKLFF. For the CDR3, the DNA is TGTGCCAGCAGCCAAGGAGGGAGAGTAAAACTGTTTTTT.

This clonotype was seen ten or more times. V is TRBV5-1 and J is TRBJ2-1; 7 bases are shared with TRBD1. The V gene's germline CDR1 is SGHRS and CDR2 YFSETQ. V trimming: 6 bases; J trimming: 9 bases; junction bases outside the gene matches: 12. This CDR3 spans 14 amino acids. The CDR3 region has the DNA TGCGCCAGCACCGAATCCGGGACAGTTACTGAGCAGTTCTTC. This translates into CASTESGTVTEQFF. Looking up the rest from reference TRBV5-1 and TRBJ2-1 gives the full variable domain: KAGVTQTPRYLIKTRGQQVTLSCSPISGHRSVSWYQQTPGQGLQFLFEYFSETQRNKGNFPGRFSGRQFSNSRSEMNVSTLELGDSALYLCASTESGTVTEQFFGPGTRLTVL.

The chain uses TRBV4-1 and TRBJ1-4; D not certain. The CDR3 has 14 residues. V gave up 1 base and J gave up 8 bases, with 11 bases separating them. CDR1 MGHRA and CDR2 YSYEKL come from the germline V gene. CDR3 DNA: TGCGCCAGCAGCCAAGGCGTCGGCTTGGAAAAACTGTTTTTT. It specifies CASSQGVGLEKLFF.

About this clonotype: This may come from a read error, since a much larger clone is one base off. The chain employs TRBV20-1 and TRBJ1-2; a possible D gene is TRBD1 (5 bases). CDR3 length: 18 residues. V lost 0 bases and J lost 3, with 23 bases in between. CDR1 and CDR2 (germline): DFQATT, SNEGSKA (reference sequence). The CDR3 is CSAREGVGPLELDYGYTF. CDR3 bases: TGCAGTGCTAGAGAAGGTGTGGGACCCTTAGAATTAGACTATGGCTACACCTTC.

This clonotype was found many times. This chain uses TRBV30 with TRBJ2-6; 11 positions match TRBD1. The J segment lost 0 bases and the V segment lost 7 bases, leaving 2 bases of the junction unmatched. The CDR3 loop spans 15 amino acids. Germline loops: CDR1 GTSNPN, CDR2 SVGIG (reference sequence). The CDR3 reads CAYGTGGSGANVLTF. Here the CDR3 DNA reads TGTGCCTACGGGACAGGGGGCTCTGGGGCCAACGTCCTGACTTTC.

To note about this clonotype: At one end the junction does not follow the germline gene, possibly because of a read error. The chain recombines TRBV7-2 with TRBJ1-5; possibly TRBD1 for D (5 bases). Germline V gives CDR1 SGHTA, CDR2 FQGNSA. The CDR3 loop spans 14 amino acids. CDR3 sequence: CASSYGTANQPRHF. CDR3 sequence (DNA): TGTGCCAGCAGCTACGGGACGGCGAATCAGCCCCGGCATTTT.

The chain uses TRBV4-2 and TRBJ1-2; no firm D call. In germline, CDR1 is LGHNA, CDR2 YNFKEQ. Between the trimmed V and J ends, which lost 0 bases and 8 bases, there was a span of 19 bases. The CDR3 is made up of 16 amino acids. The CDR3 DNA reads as TGTGCCAGCAGCCAAGAAGGGCGTGCCAGTGTAGGCGGCTACACCTTC. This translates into CASSQEGRASVGGYTF.

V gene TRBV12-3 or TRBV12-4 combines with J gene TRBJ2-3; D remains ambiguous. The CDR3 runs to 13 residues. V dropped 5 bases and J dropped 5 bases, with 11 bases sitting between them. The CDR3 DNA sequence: TGTGCCAGCAGTCCCGAACCCAAAGATACGCAGTATTTT. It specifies CASSPEPKDTQYF.

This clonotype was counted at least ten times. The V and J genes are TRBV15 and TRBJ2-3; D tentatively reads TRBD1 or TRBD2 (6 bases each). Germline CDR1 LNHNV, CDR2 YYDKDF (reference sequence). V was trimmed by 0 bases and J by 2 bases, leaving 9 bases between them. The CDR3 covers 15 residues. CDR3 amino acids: CATSRDRGDTDTQYF. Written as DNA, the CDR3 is TGTGCCACCAGCAGAGATAGGGGGGACACAGATACGCAGTATTTT.